This is a list of T cell receptor beta chains from one sample in a study of response to subunit inactivated influenza vaccine. In TCRdb, the RT-PCR reads were re-called with MiXCR into one record per CDR3 protein. The repertoire holds hundreds of thousands of distinct CDR3 sequences, with 25% as singletons. Sequenced here: CD4+ T cells sorted from PBMCs, sampled around 5 days after vaccination. These receptors came from a man aged 50 to 59 who received an inactivated influenza vaccine. The CDR3 runs from the conserved cysteine through the conserved F or W. D genes are given only for firm matches. Not every row has a clone size; where given, it reads once, few, many or a size class.

d_call | clone_size | j_call | v_call | cdr3_nt | cdr3_aa
- | - | TRBJ2-5 | TRBV20-1 | TGCAGTGCTAGAGATATGGGGAGTACCAAGTGGGAGACCCAGTACTTC | CSARDMGSTKWETQYF
- | few | TRBJ1-2 | TRBV6-2/TRBV6-3 | TGTGCCAGCAGTTATACTCAGGGAACCTATGGCTACACCTTC | CASSYTQGTYGYTF
- | few | TRBJ1-2 | TRBV12-3/TRBV12-4 | TGTGCCAGCACTCCCTATGGCTACACCTTC | CASTPYGYTF
TRBD2 | - | TRBJ2-3 | TRBV14 | TGTGCCAGCAGCCGGACTAGCATGACAACCGGAGATACGCAGTATTTT | CASSRTSMTTGDTQYF
TRBD1 | few | TRBJ2-1 | TRBV10-3 | TGTGCCAGCACCGGGACAGGGGATTACAATGAGCAGTTCTTC | CASTGTGDYNEQFF
- | few | TRBJ1-2 | TRBV29-1 | TGCAGCGTTGAAGATCAGCAGGGAGAAGGCTACACCTTC | CSVEDQQGEGYTF
- | few | TRBJ1-1 | TRBV5-1 | TGCGCCAGCAGCTTGGCGACAGACACTGAAGCTTTCTTT | CASSLATDTEAFF
TRBD1 | - | TRBJ2-7 | TRBV25-1 | TGTGCCAGCACCGGGACAGGGGGCACCTACGAGCAGTACTTC | CASTGTGGTYEQYF
TRBD1 | few | TRBJ2-3 | TRBV4-2 | TGTGCCAGCAGCCAAGATCCCCCGGACAGGGGGGATACGCAGTATTTT | CASSQDPPDRGDTQYF
- | - | TRBJ1-1 | TRBV29-1 | TGCAGCGTTGTTGGGCGATCCGTGAACACTGAAGCTTTCTTT | CSVVGRSVNTEAFF
- | - | TRBJ2-1 | TRBV4-2 | TGTGCCAGCAGCCAACGAGGCGGTGGGGCCTACAATGAGCAGTTCTTC | CASSQRGGGAYNEQFF
- | few | TRBJ2-1 | TRBV18 | TGTGCCAGCACCCGTGGACAGTACAATGAGCAGTTCTTC | CASTRGQYNEQFF
- | few | TRBJ2-5 | TRBV7-3 | TGTGCCAGCAGCTTCGGAGTAGGCAGAGAGACCCAGTACTTC | CASSFGVGRETQYF
TRBD1 | few | TRBJ1-4 | TRBV11-2 | TGTGCCAGCAGCTTGGGACAGGGGGCTGAAAAACTGTTTTTT | CASSLGQGAEKLFF
- | few | TRBJ1-1 | TRBV20-1 | TGCAGTGCTATCGGGTACACTGAAGCTTTCTTT | CSAIGYTEAFF
- | - | TRBJ2-3 | TRBV9 | TGTGCCAGCAGCGTAGAACACAGCACAGATACGCAGTATTTT | CASSVEHSTDTQYF
- | few | TRBJ1-5 | TRBV29-1 | TGCAGCGTTGACAGGGTCGGTCGTCAGCCCCAGCATTTT | CSVDRVGRQPQHF
TRBD2 | once | TRBJ2-3 | TRBV30 | TGTGCCTGGAGTGCGACTAGCGGGAGAACAGATACGCAGTATTTT | CAWSATSGRTDTQYF
TRBD1 | - | TRBJ2-1 | TRBV18 | TGTGCCAGCTCACCATGGACAGGGACCTACAATGAGCAGTTCTTC | CASSPWTGTYNEQFF
TRBD2 | - | TRBJ2-5 | TRBV5-1 | TGCGCCAGCAGCCTCACACTAGCGGGGTCTCAGACCCAGTACTTC | CASSLTLAGSQTQYF
- | few | TRBJ2-2 | TRBV24-1 | TGTGCCACCAGTGATCCTTTCTCCACAGGGAACACCGGGGAGCTGTTTTTT | CATSDPFSTGNTGELFF
- | few | TRBJ2-7 | TRBV5-5 | TGTGCCAGCAGCTTAGGGGCTTATGGCAGGGAATTCTACGAGCAGTACTTC | CASSLGAYGREFYEQYF
TRBD2 | few | TRBJ2-7 | TRBV7-7 | TGTGCCGGACTAGCGGGAATAAGTTGGGACGAGCAGTACTTC | CAGLAGISWDEQYF
TRBD2 | once | TRBJ2-1 | TRBV14 | TGTGCCAGCAATCTAGCGGGGCCCTACAATGAGCAGTTCTTC | CASNLAGPYNEQFF
TRBD1 | - | TRBJ2-5 | TRBV29-1 | TGCAGCGGGAACAGGGGCCAAGAGACCCAGTACTTC | CSGNRGQETQYF
- | few | TRBJ1-1 | TRBV7-8 | TGTGCCAGCAGCTTAGACAGACCGGGGGACACTGAAGCTTTCTTT | CASSLDRPGDTEAFF
- | - | TRBJ1-2 | TRBV7-2 | TGTGCCAGCAGCTTAACGAAGAGTGGCTACACCTTC | CASSLTKSGYTF
TRBD1 | few | TRBJ2-5 | TRBV29-1 | TGCAGCGTGGGACAGGGAGGAGAGACCCAGTACTTC | CSVGQGGETQYF
- | - | TRBJ2-4 | TRBV4-3 | TGCGCCAGCAGCGTTTCCCCGGGGGACATTCAGTACTTC | CASSVSPGDIQYF
TRBD1 | - | TRBJ1-1 | TRBV20-1 | TGCAGTGCTAGGTATGCGACAGGGGGCGACGCAAAAGCTTTCTTT | CSARYATGGDAKAFF
- | - | TRBJ1-2 | TRBV12-3/TRBV12-4 | TGTGCCAGCACCCAAGGGAGGGGCTATGGCTACACCTTC | CASTQGRGYGYTF
TRBD2 | - | TRBJ2-3 | TRBV6-5 | TGTGCCAGCAGTTATACCCCGGCGGGAGCCACAGATACGCAGTATTTT | CASSYTPAGATDTQYF
TRBD2 | few | TRBJ2-5 | TRBV4-2 | TGTGCCAGCAGCCAAGACGGGACTAGCGGACAAGAGACCCAGTACTTC | CASSQDGTSGQETQYF
- | - | TRBJ2-2 | TRBV4-3 | TGCGCCAGCAGCCAGCGTTGGGGGAACACCGGGGAGCTGTTTTTT | CASSQRWGNTGELFF
- | few | TRBJ2-7 | TRBV29-1 | TGCAGCGTTGCCGCAGGGAGCTCCTACGAGCAGTACTTC | CSVAAGSSYEQYF
TRBD1 | few | TRBJ1-4 | TRBV2 | TGTGCCAGCAGTGACAGGGGGCGAAAGGCTAATGAAAAACTGTTTTTT | CASSDRGRKANEKLFF
- | few | TRBJ1-3 | TRBV7-3 | TGTGCCAGCAGCACCCACCGACAGAGCTCTGGAAACACCATATATTTT | CASSTHRQSSGNTIYF
TRBD1 | - | TRBJ2-1 | TRBV9 | TGTGCCAGCAGCGTAGCTTACGGGACAGGGGGCTACAATGAGCAGTTCTTC | CASSVAYGTGGYNEQFF
TRBD1 | - | TRBJ2-2 | TRBV11-3 | TGTGCCAGCAGCTCCACCTTGAGACAGGGGTCGCCACTGACGAGCACCGGGGAGCTGTTTTTT | CASSSTLRQGSPLTSTGELFF
TRBD1 | - | TRBJ2-2 | TRBV29-1 | TGCAGCGTGGTACAGGGGGCGGTGAACACCGGGGAGCTGTTTTTT | CSVVQGAVNTGELFF